Following are 22 T cell receptor beta chains from one sample sequenced in a study of shared clonotypes between healthy human individuals. The naive CD8 fraction comprised CD45RO-negative cells positively selected for CCR7 and excluded terminally differentiated effector memory CD45RA+ cells. Clones were sequenced by immunoSEQ multiplex PCR, and TCRdb holds only the in-frame ones, with some missing. The sample holds millions of clones, approximately 94% seen once. The specimen sequenced was naive CD8+ T cells from PBMCs. The receptors here all came from a man in his late teens or twenties in good health. Some clones in this sample may be carry-over from other donors' samples.

As for this clone: Other DNA sequences in the same sample also yield this CDR3. The chain uses TRBV9 and TRBJ1-1; 7 bases align to TRBD1. This CDR3 contains 14 residues. In germline, CDR1 is SGDLS, CDR2 YYNGEE. Germline trimming cut 2 bases from V and 3 bases from J; bases unmatched to any gene: 4. This chain's CDR3 is CASSVTGRDTEAFF. CDR3 nucleotides: TGTGCCAGCAGCGTGACAGGGAGGGACACTGAAGCTTTCTTT.

The chain couples TRBV27 to TRBJ1-5; possible D gene TRBD1, 5 bases. The germline gives CDR1 MNHEY, CDR2 SMNVEV (reference sequence). The CDR3 spans 15 residues. V lost 5 bases to trimming and J lost 0 bases, with 11 bases between them. The CDR3 protein is CASSLMGVSNQPQHF. The CDR3 coding sequence is TGTGCCAGCAGTCTCATGGGGGTTAGCAATCAGCCCCAGCATTTT.

V is TRBV6-1 and J is TRBJ2-7; weak D call: TRBD2 (6 bases). The length of the CDR3 is 14 residues. Trimming took 2 bases from V and 3 from J, leaving 11 bases between them. CDR1 and CDR2 from the germline V gene are MNHNS and SASEGT. The CDR3, as DNA: TGTGCCAGCAGTGAAAGGACTACCCTCTACGAGCAGTACTTC. Translated, it gives CASSERTTLYEQYF.

About this clone itself: An end of the junction differs from the germline gene, which may be a read error. This rearrangement joins TRBV13 to TRBJ2-7; 8 bases align to TRBD1. CDR3 size: 14 residues. Germline loops: CDR1 PRHDT, CDR2 FYEKMQ (reference sequence). For the CDR3, the DNA is TGTGCCAGCAGCTACCGGGACAGGTCCTTCGAGCAGTACTTC. Its translation: CASSYRDRSFEQYF.

This chain uses TRBV19 with TRBJ2-3; 8 nucleotides align to TRBD2. Looked up from germline, CDR1 is LNHDA and CDR2 is SQIVND (reference sequence). The ends lost 7 bases at V and 2 bases at J; junction bases unmatched: 5. The CDR3 covers 14 residues. Written as DNA, the CDR3 is TGTGCCAGTACAAGCGGGGGACTCACAGATACGCAGTATTTT. This codes for CASTSGGLTDTQYF.

The chain combines TRBV2 with TRBJ2-7; possibly TRBD1 for D (5 bases). Trimming removed 7 bases at V and 2 bases at J, with 15 bases between. This CDR3 is 14 amino acids long. Germline loops: CDR1 SNHLY, CDR2 FYNNEI. CDR3 sequence (DNA): TGTGCCAGCATGTTCAGGCAGGGAACCTACGAGCAGTACTTC. It yields the protein CASMFRQGTYEQYF. Filled out from reference TRBV2 and TRBJ2-7, the complete variable domain reads EPEVTQTPSHQVTQMGQEVILRCVPISNHLYFYWYRQILGQKVEFLVSFYNNEISEKSEIFDDQFSVERPDGSNFTLKIRSTKLEDSAMYFCASMFRQGTYEQYFGPGTRLTVT.

This clone was recorded only once. The chain recombines TRBV25-1 with TRBJ2-7, with 14 bases identical to TRBD2. The CDR3 totals 14 residues. Germline CDR1 MGHDK, CDR2 SYGVNS. V was clipped by 5 bases and J by 4 bases; unmatched bases: 1. The CDR3 nucleotides read TGTGCCAGCAGTTGGACTAGCGGGAGGTACGAGCAGTACTTC. Its protein is CASSWTSGRYEQYF.

The rearrangement links TRBV7-9 to TRBJ2-2; 12 bases align to TRBD2. CDR1 and CDR2 from the germline V gene are SEHNR and FQNEAQ (reference sequence). The CDR3 runs to 17 residues. V was pared by 5 bases and J by 2 bases, with 6 bases of the junction left unmatched. CDR3 coding DNA: TGTGCCAGCAGCCGCACGACTAGCGGGGGTAACACCGGGGAGCTGTTTTTT. It is translated as CASSRTTSGGNTGELFF.

In the case of this clone: The sample carries other DNA sequences with the same CDR3. V gene TRBV9 combines with J gene TRBJ1-1; D is undetermined. The ends were cut back, 0 bases at V and 2 bases at J, with 8 bases in the middle. The CDR3 is 14 amino acids. Per the germline V gene, CDR1 is SGDLS and CDR2 is YYNGEE. The CDR3 reads CASSVEGLNTEAFF. CDR3 in DNA: TGTGCCAGCAGCGTAGAGGGATTAAACACTGAAGCTTTCTTT.

The CDR3 nucleotides read TGTGCCAGCAGCTTGCCAGGGGTCACTGAAGCTTTCTTT. The encoded protein is CASSLPGVTEAFF. The chain combines TRBV5-4 with TRBJ1-1; possible D gene TRBD1, 6 bases. V shed 1 base and J shed 4 bases, with 8 bases lying between them. This CDR3 is 13 amino acids long. From germline, CDR1 is SGHNT and CDR2 YYREEE (reference sequence).

The V gene is TRBV5-4, the J gene TRBJ2-5; D is ambiguous. V dropped 4 bases and J dropped 11 bases, with 12 bases sitting between them. The CDR3 is 11 residues long. Germline V gives CDR1 SGHNT, CDR2 YYREEE (reference sequence). Here the CDR3 DNA reads TGTGCCAGCAGCCTTACCGGTGAGCAGTACTTC. Its protein product is CASSLTGEQYF.

This chain joins TRBV19 and TRBJ2-7; 12 nucleotides agree with TRBD2. The V segment lost 4 bases and the J segment 5 bases; nucleotides outside the gene matches: 6. The CDR3 consists of 15 residues. Germline CDR1 and CDR2: LNHDA and SQIVND (reference sequence). The DNA for the CDR3 is TGTGCCAGTAGTACATGGACTAGCGGGATGCACGAGCAGTACTTC. Translating it yields CASSTWTSGMHEQYF.

The chain carries TRBV18 and TRBJ2-1; D is ambiguous. V was shortened by 6 bases and J by 2 bases, with 14 bases between the two germline ends. The germline V gene has CDR1 KGHSH and CDR2 LQKENI. This CDR3 comprises 15 residues. The CDR3 reads CASSPGAATYNEQFF. CDR3 coding DNA: TGTGCCAGCTCCCCAGGTGCGGCGACCTACAATGAGCAGTTCTTC.

The chain joins TRBV27 to TRBJ2-3; 11 positions match TRBD1. V trimming: 5 bases; J trimming: 3 bases; junction bases outside the gene matches: 4. This CDR3 is 15 amino acids long. The germline CDR1 and CDR2 sequences are MNHEY and SMNVEV (reference sequence). The CDR3 DNA reads TGTGCCAGCAGTCAGGGGACAGGGGGGACAGATACGCAGTATTTT. Encoded protein: CASSQGTGGTDTQYF.

This clone was picked up one time. CDR3 loop: CASSQWGSGGSTDTQYF. CDR3 bases: TGTGCCAGCAGCCAGTGGGGGAGCGGGGGATCCACAGATACGCAGTATTTT. The chain couples TRBV7-6 to TRBJ2-3, with 8 nucleotides matching TRBD2. Germline CDR1 and CDR2: SGHVS and FNYEAQ. The V and J ends lost 5 bases and 2 bases, in that order; junction bases with no gene match: 12. The CDR3 spans 17 residues.

The chain carries TRBV30 and TRBJ1-1; no firm D call. V lost 0 bases to trimming and J lost 5 bases, with 13 bases between them. Germline V gives CDR1 GTSNPN, CDR2 SVGIG (reference sequence). The CDR3 extends over 14 amino acids. CDR3 region: CAWSVPVGGTEAFF. The CDR3 DNA reads TGTGCCTGGAGTGTACCGGTTGGTGGAACTGAAGCTTTCTTT.

This sequence joins TRBV7-9 and TRBJ1-2, with 7 nucleotides matching TRBD1. Looked up from germline, CDR1 is SEHNR and CDR2 is FQNEAQ (reference sequence). The CDR3 runs 14 residues. The junction had 5 bases not matched to a gene; V was cut back by 5 bases and J by 2 bases. The CDR3, as DNA: TGTGCCAGCAGCACGGGACAGAACAACTATGGCTACACCTTC. Residues: CASSTGQNNYGYTF.

The V call is TRBV6-1, the J call TRBJ2-7, with TRBD2 identical over 14 bases. V shed 4 bases and J 5 bases; nucleotides not matched to a gene: 10. CDR3 size: 17 residues. CDR1 and CDR2 (germline): MNHNS, SASEGT. For the CDR3, the DNA is TGTGCCAGCAGTGCCACGACCCGGGGACTAGCGGGAGACGAGCAGTACTTC. It yields the protein CASSATTRGLAGDEQYF.

The rearrangement links TRBV21-1 to TRBJ2-2; the table's TRBD2 call for D was not verified on the DNA. TRBV21-1 is classified as a pseudogene. This CDR3 is 17 amino acids long. The CDR3 region is CASSDAGTSPNTGELFF. Written as DNA, the CDR3 is TGTGCCAGCAGCGATGCCGGGACTAGCCCGAACACCGGGGAGCTGTTTTTT.

This clone appeared a single time. The chain couples TRBV27 to TRBJ2-7; 7 bases match TRBD1. The germline V gene has CDR1 MNHEY and CDR2 SMNVEV (reference sequence). The length of the CDR3 is 13 residues. V dropped 4 bases and J dropped 6; count of bases not matched to a gene: 6. For the CDR3, the DNA is TGTGCCAGCAGTTATACAGGGGCGGGCGAGCAGTACTTC. It codes for CASSYTGAGEQYF.

The chain joins TRBV27 to TRBJ2-5; the D is unclear. The CDR3 sequence is 13 residues long. Germline values: CDR1 MNHEY, CDR2 SMNVEV (reference sequence). Trimming took off 8 bases at V and 4 bases at J, with 14 bases between the two ends. The DNA for the CDR3 is TGTGCCAGCGGTTCGAGACCAGTAGAGACCCAGTACTTC. It specifies CASGSRPVETQYF.

To note about this clone: At the DNA level, this CDR3 is encoded by other sequences in the same sample as well. The rearrangement joins TRBV30 to TRBJ1-1, with D hard to call. CDR3 length equals 13 residues. The germline V gene encodes CDR1 GTSNPN and CDR2 SVGIG (reference sequence). Trimming shortened V by 0 bases and J by 4 bases, and 9 bases separated the two germline ends. CDR3 protein: CAWSVSGGTEAFF. CDR3 sequence (DNA): TGTGCCTGGAGTGTTTCTGGCGGCACTGAAGCTTTCTTT.